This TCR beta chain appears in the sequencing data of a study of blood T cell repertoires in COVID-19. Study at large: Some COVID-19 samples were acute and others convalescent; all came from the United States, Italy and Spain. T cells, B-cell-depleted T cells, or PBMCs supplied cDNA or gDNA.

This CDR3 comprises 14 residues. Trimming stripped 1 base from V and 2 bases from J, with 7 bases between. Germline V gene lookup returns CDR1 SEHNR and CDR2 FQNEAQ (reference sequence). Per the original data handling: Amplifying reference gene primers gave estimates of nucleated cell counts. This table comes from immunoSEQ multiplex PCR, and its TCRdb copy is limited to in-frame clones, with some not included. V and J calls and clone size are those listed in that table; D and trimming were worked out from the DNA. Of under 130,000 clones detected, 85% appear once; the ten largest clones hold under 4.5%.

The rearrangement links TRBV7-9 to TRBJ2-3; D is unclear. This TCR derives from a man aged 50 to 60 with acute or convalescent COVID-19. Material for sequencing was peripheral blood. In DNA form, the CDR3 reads TGTGCCAGCAGCTTAGAGCAGGCCACAGATACGCAGTATTTT. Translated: CASSLEQATDTQYF.